The 10 T cell receptor beta chains below come from one sample, sequenced in a study of blood T cells in healthy people across ages. PCR was performed a second time for about 7 to 12 cycles using a sample-barcoded 5' primer and a J-beta primer mix. TCRdb itself ran the 5' RACE reads through MiXCR, one entry per CDR3 protein. The sample holds about 1.7 million distinct CDR3 sequences; 28% are singletons and the top ten take 7.7%. The specimen was blood. The receptors stem from a woman aged 25 to 39 in good health.

Worth noting for this clonotype: Given a much more abundant clone one base away, this may be a read error. The V call is TRBV4-3, the J call TRBJ1-2; no clear D gene. The CDR3 extends over 14 amino acids. Germline V gene lookup returns CDR1 LGHNA and CDR2 YSLEER. CDR3 coding DNA: TGCGCCAGCAGCCAAGATCGAGGAGATTATGACTACACCTTC. It yields the protein CASSQDRGDYDYTF.

The rearrangement joins TRBV7-8 to TRBJ2-3, with a weak D call TRBD2 (6 bases). V shed 8 bases and J shed 8 bases, with 14 bases lying between them. Looked up from germline, CDR1 is SGHVS and CDR2 is FQNEAQ. This CDR3 is built from 12 residues. CDR3 loop: CASRAISGTQYF. CDR3 coding DNA: TGTGCCAGCCGGGCGATTAGCGGTACGCAGTATTTT.

There are a few counts of this clonotype. The chain combines TRBV19 with TRBJ2-1; D is ambiguous. This CDR3 is built from 14 residues. V lost 3 bases and J 5 bases, leaving 11 bases between the germline ends. CDR1 and CDR2 (germline): LNHDA, SQIVND (reference sequence). In nucleotides, the CDR3 is TGTGCCAGTAGTATGGTGTCGGAGCACAATGAGCAGTTCTTC. This encodes CASSMVSEHNEQFF.

As to this clonotype: Compared with germline, one end of the junction differs, possibly owing to a read error. The J gene is TRBJ1-4, the V gene TRBV12-3 or TRBV12-4; the D gene is possibly TRBD1 (6 bases). This CDR3 has 16 residues. The CDR3 sequence is CASSVNRDNFNKKLFF. Written as DNA, the CDR3 is TGTGCCAGCAGTGTCAACCGGGACAACTTTAATAAAAAACTGTTTTTT.

The genes are TRBV5-1 and TRBJ1-3; D unresolved. This CDR3 has 16 residues. The germline V gene encodes CDR1 SGHRS and CDR2 YFSETQ. The ends were cut back, 1 base at V and 0 bases at J, with 11 bases in the middle. In DNA, the CDR3 is TGCGCCAGCAGCTTGAAACGGGCCATCTCTGGAAACACCATATATTTT. Amino acid sequence: CASSLKRAISGNTIYF.

This clonotype was recorded many times. This sequence joins TRBV10-1 and TRBJ2-5; D possibly corresponds to TRBD1 (6 bases). The CDR3 is made up of 14 amino acids. Between the trimmed V and J ends, which lost 3 bases and 5 bases, there was a span of 13 bases. CDR1 is WNHNN and CDR2 is SYGVQD in the germline V gene (reference sequence). The CDR3 loop reads CASSEGRGAETQYF. In DNA, the CDR3 is TGCGCCAGCAGTGAAGGCAGGGGAGCGGAGACCCAGTACTTC.

In this sample, this clonotype turned up a few times. The CDR3 DNA is TGTGCCACCAGCAGAGTCCCAGGGCGGGAGACCCAGTACTTC. It codes for CATSRVPGRETQYF. The gene calls are TRBV15 and TRBJ2-5, with D possibly matching TRBD1 (5 bases). This CDR3 comprises 14 residues. Germline V gives CDR1 LNHNV, CDR2 YYDKDF (reference sequence). Trimming removed 1 base at V and 5 bases at J, with 11 bases between.

As regards this clonotype: A read error is possible here, since a much larger clone lies one base away. The chain carries TRBV5-1 and TRBJ1-1; D uncertain. Germline V gene data show CDR1 as SGHRS and CDR2 as YFSETQ. V gave up 4 bases and J gave up 6 bases, with 13 bases separating them. CDR3 length equals 13 residues. CDR3 protein: CASSLGSRSEAFF. The CDR3 DNA reads TGCGCCAGCAGCCTCGGTTCCCGATCTGAAGCTTTCTTT.

The V gene is TRBV7-9, the J gene TRBJ2-2; the match to TRBD1 covers 7 bases. Trimming took 5 bases from V and 9 from J; bases not matched to a gene: 9. CDR1 and CDR2 from the germline V gene are SEHNR and FQNEAQ (reference sequence). This CDR3 comprises 14 residues. The CDR3 protein is CASSVSTGERELFF. The CDR3 coding sequence is TGTGCCAGCAGCGTCAGTACAGGGGAGCGGGAGCTGTTTTTT.

This clonotype came up many times. V is TRBV5-1 and J is TRBJ2-5; D is ambiguous. The CDR3 covers 14 residues. Germline V gene lookup returns CDR1 SGHRS and CDR2 YFSETQ. With 3 bases removed from V and 5 bases from J, the gap between germline ends came to 14 bases. The CDR3 loop reads CASSWVGLGETQYF. The CDR3 DNA reads TGCGCCAGCAGCTGGGTGGGTCTAGGGGAGACCCAGTACTTC. The variable domain in full, completed from reference TRBV5-1 and TRBJ2-5, reads KAGVTQTPRYLIKTRGQQVTLSCSPISGHRSVSWYQQTPGQGLQFLFEYFSETQRNKGNFPGRFSGRQFSNSRSEMNVSTLELGDSALYLCASSWVGLGETQYFGPGTRLLVL.